The 17 T cell receptor beta chains below come from one sample, sequenced in a study of T cells after yellow fever vaccination. TCRdb analysed the 5' RACE reads with MiXCR anew, one entry per CDR3 protein. The sample comprises about 550,000 distinct CDR3 sequences, less than 20% of which are singletons, and more than 13% rests with the top ten. The specimen was PBMCs, collected 15 days after the yellow fever booster vaccination. All receptors come from a man younger than 45 who received the YFV17D yellow fever vaccine.

This chain uses TRBV4-3 with TRBJ2-3; 11 positions match TRBD2. Per the germline V gene, CDR1 is LGHNA and CDR2 is YSLEER. J was trimmed by 5 bases and V by 4 bases; bases with no gene match: 5. This CDR3 spans 15 amino acids. The CDR3 loop reads CASSRQLAGVDTQYF. The CDR3 coding sequence is TGCGCCAGCAGCCGACAACTAGCGGGAGTAGATACGCAGTATTTT.

This clonotype showed up just a few times. The chain joins TRBV28 to TRBJ2-7; TRBD1 matches 7 bases. CDR3 length: 14 residues. CDR1 and CDR2 (germline): MDHEN, SYDVKM. The trim removed 6 bases at V and 3 bases at J, leaving 8 bases unmatched. CDR3 sequence reads: CASSRQGVRYEQYF. The CDR3 nucleotides are TGTGCCAGCAGCCGTCAGGGGGTCCGCTACGAGCAGTACTTC.

This clonotype occurred a few times. In nucleotides, the CDR3 is TGTGCCAGTATGCGCCCCAATAACTATGGCTACACCTTC. This encodes CASMRPNNYGYTF. The chain couples TRBV19 to TRBJ1-2, with D uncertain. The CDR3 has 13 amino acids. Germline assignment: CDR1 LNHDA and CDR2 SQIVND (reference sequence). Between the trimmed V and J ends, which lost 7 bases and 1 base, there was a span of 10 bases.

The rearrangement links TRBV12-3 or TRBV12-4 to TRBJ1-2; the D gene is possibly TRBD1 (5 bases). V lost 7 bases and J lost 8, with 14 bases in between. The CDR3 length is 12 residues. In DNA, the CDR3 is TGTGCCAGCACCTCCCCTGGGGCCGGCTACACCTTC. The encoded protein is CASTSPGAGYTF.

In its sample, this clonotype was seen a few times. The chain carries TRBV25-1 and TRBJ2-5; tentatively, D is TRBD2 (5 bases). Germline-derived CDR1 and CDR2 are MGHDK and SYGVNS. The ends were cut back, 1 base at V and 1 base at J, with 16 bases in the middle. This CDR3 comprises 17 residues. The CDR3, as DNA: TGTGCCAGCAGTGAATTCAGGACTGGAAGCTCCCAAGAGACCCAGTACTTC. Translating it yields CASSEFRTGSSQETQYF.

The V and J genes are TRBV10-3 and TRBJ2-5; D remains ambiguous. Germline-derived CDR1 and CDR2 are ENHRY and SYGVKD. The CDR3 length is 14 residues. Deletions cut 6 bases from V and 1 base from J, with 12 bases between. The CDR3 coding sequence is TGTGCCATCAGCAGTGGGCAGATCCAAGAGACCCAGTACTTC. Translated: CAISSGQIQETQYF.

This clonotype has just a few counts. CDR3 sequence (DNA): TGTGCCAGCAACTCGTATGGGGGGTCTAATGAAAAACTGTTTTTT. It translates to CASNSYGGSNEKLFF. The genes are TRBV28 and TRBJ1-4, with a tentative D call TRBD1 (5 bases). Deletions cut 7 bases from V and 3 bases from J, with 15 bases between. This CDR3 is built from 15 residues. Germline assignment: CDR1 MDHEN and CDR2 SYDVKM.

The chain couples TRBV15 to TRBJ1-6; a possible D gene is TRBD1 (6 bases). The CDR3 is made up of 16 amino acids. V gave up 0 bases and J gave up 10 bases, with 16 bases separating them. CDR1 and CDR2 (germline): LNHNV, YYDKDF (reference sequence). The CDR3 bases are TGTGCCACCAGCAGAGATGGGGGGGCCTCTGGGTCACCCCTCCACTTT. Amino acid sequence: CATSRDGGASGSPLHF. Using reference TRBV15 and TRBJ1-6 for the parts outside the CDR3, the full variable domain is DAMVIQNPRYQVTQFGKPVTLSCSQTLNHNVMYWYQQKSSQAPKLLFHYYDKDFNNEADTPDNFQSRRPNTSFCFLDIRSPGLGDTAMYLCATSRDGGASGSPLHFGNGTRLTVT.

The sample holds a few counts of this clonotype. The chain employs TRBV7-2 and TRBJ2-7, with a tentative D call TRBD1 (5 bases). Trimming left V 2 bases short and J 7 bases short, with 15 bases between. The CDR3 covers 14 residues. Germline CDR1 reads SGHTA; CDR2 reads FQGNSA. The CDR3 nucleotides read TGTGCCAGCAGCTTAATGAAAGGGGTGGAAGAGCAGTACTTC. This gives the protein CASSLMKGVEEQYF.

This clonotype was picked up a small number of times. The chain couples TRBV7-2 to TRBJ2-5; D not resolved. This CDR3 has 14 residues. Germline V gene sequence: CDR1 SGHTA, CDR2 FQGNSA. V was clipped by 5 bases and J by 2 bases, with 12 bases between them. This CDR3 reads CASSLPGDQETQYF. DNA for the CDR3: TGTGCCAGCAGCCTCCCCGGAGATCAAGAGACCCAGTACTTC.

The chain combines TRBV20-1 with TRBJ2-5; no definite D call. This CDR3 spans 13 amino acids. The V end was cut by 5 bases, the J end by 4 bases, with 14 bases between. Germline CDR1 is DFQATT and CDR2 is SNEGSKA (reference sequence). The CDR3 nucleotides are TGCAGTGCTTCTAGAGTCTCGGGAGAGACCCAGTACTTC. It specifies CSASRVSGETQYF.

This clonotype has more than one count but fewer than ten. This chain uses TRBV6-5 with TRBJ2-6; D not certain. Trimming pared 2 bases from V and 2 bases from J, leaving 7 bases between. Per the germline V gene, CDR1 is MNHEY and CDR2 is SVGAGI. The CDR3 length is 15 residues. The DNA of the CDR3 is TGTGCCAGCAGTTACGGGTCTCCTGGGGCCAACGTCCTGACTTTC. Translation gives CASSYGSPGANVLTF.

V gene TRBV4-3 combines with J gene TRBJ1-6; weak D call: TRBD1 (6 bases). Per the germline V gene, CDR1 is LGHNA and CDR2 is YSLEER. The V gene lost 1 base and the J gene lost 4 bases, with 11 bases spanning the gap. The CDR3 covers 16 residues. The CDR3 DNA reads as TGCGCCAGCAGCCAAGCCGGGACACATTATAATTCACCCCTCCACTTT. Its translation: CASSQAGTHYNSPLHF.

This chain connects TRBV5-1 to TRBJ2-2, with TRBD1 matching over 7 bases. This CDR3 is built from 15 residues. The V and J ends lost 5 bases and 2 bases, in that order; junction bases with no gene match: 6. Germline V gives CDR1 SGHRS, CDR2 YFSETQ. Written as DNA, the CDR3 is TGCGCCAGCAGACCAGGGGGACAAAACACCGGGGAGCTGTTTTTT. As protein: CASRPGGQNTGELFF.

This clonotype appeared a few times. The J gene is TRBJ2-7, the V gene TRBV11-2; D is possibly TRBD2 (6 bases). From germline, CDR1 is SGHAT and CDR2 FQNNGV. Trimming pared 5 bases from V and 7 bases from J, leaving 15 bases between. CDR3 length: 13 residues. DNA of the CDR3: TGTGCCAGCAGCCTTGGGCGGGGTACGGAGCAGTACTTC. Encoded protein: CASSLGRGTEQYF.

The CDR3 DNA follows: TGCAGTGCTAGAGGCTTCGTTCTAAGCGGGAGCCACGAGCAGTACTTC. The encoded protein is CSARGFVLSGSHEQYF. V usage is TRBV20-1 and J usage is TRBJ2-7; TRBD2 agrees at 8 bases. Germline assignment: CDR1 DFQATT and CDR2 SNEGSKA (reference sequence). The V and J ends lost 1 base and 5 bases, in that order; junction bases with no gene match: 13. This CDR3 comprises 16 residues.

The table lists this clonotype with a few counts. V is TRBV20-1 and J is TRBJ1-6; 7 bases fit TRBD1. J was trimmed by 6 bases and V by 6 bases; bases with no gene match: 14. Germline CDR1 and CDR2: DFQATT and SNEGSKA (reference sequence). The CDR3 is 16 residues long. The CDR3 DNA reads TGCAGTGCGGGGGACAGTCGGTCAACATTTAATTCACCCCTCCACTTT. Translated, it gives CSAGDSRSTFNSPLHF.